These 21 T cell receptor beta chains came from one sample sequenced in a study of T cells after yellow fever vaccination. TCRdb used MiXCR to reprocess the 5' RACE reads, holding one entry per CDR3 protein. The table records about 340,000 distinct CDR3 sequences, 4% of them present only once. The sequenced sample was PBMCs, obtained 5 days after the yellow fever booster vaccination. The source is a man aged 18-30 years who received the YFV17D yellow fever vaccine.

The table lists this clonotype with many counts. The V gene is TRBV12-3 or TRBV12-4, the J gene TRBJ1-1, with D maybe TRBD1 (5 bases). Trimming cost V 5 bases and J 6 bases, with 13 bases left between them. The CDR3 is 13 amino acids. This CDR3 is CASSRTSPPEAFF. CDR3 bases: TGTGCCAGCAGTAGGACATCCCCCCCTGAAGCTTTCTTT.

This clonotype has a handful of counts. This chain uses TRBV3-1 with TRBJ2-5; no definite D call. Trimming took 4 bases from V and 6 from J, leaving 9 bases between them. Germline lookup yields CDR1 LGHDT and CDR2 YNNKEL (reference sequence). The CDR3 totals 12 residues. The CDR3 sequence is CASSLTRQTQYF. In DNA form, the CDR3 reads TGTGCCAGCAGCCTCACCAGGCAGACCCAGTACTTC.

This chain's CDR3 is CASSQSPVLQGVRTKNIQYF. For the CDR3, the DNA is TGCGCCAGCAGTCAATCCCCGGTTTTACAGGGGGTACGGACCAAAAACATTCAGTACTTC. The chain employs TRBV23-1 and TRBJ2-4; 8 bases are a match to TRBD1. TRBV23-1 belongs to the ORF category, with a function that is uncertain. CDR3 size: 20 residues. With 0 bases clipped from V and 2 bases from J, the junction kept 15 bases outside the gene matches.

This clonotype occurred many times. The rearrangement links TRBV7-2 to TRBJ2-3, with TRBD2 matching over 10 bases. This CDR3 is built from 17 residues. The trim removed 0 bases at V and 4 bases at J, leaving 7 bases unmatched. Germline V gene data show CDR1 as SGHTA and CDR2 as FQGNSA. CDR3 in amino acids: CASSLAIRLAGPDTQYF. CDR3 coding DNA: TGTGCCAGCAGCTTAGCCATCCGACTAGCGGGCCCAGATACGCAGTATTTT.

As to this clonotype: A read error may account for a junction end that differs from germline. This chain links TRBV6-5 with TRBJ1-5; D gene uncertain. The CDR3 consists of 15 residues. CDR1 is MNHEY, CDR2 SVGAGI, per germline. The CDR3 DNA reads TGTGCCAGCAGTTACTCGATCCGCAGCAATCAGCCCCGGCATTTT. Protein: CASSYSIRSNQPRHF.

At least ten counts were recorded for this clonotype. This chain uses TRBV12-3 or TRBV12-4 with TRBJ1-6; 9 nucleotides align to TRBD1. The CDR3 is made up of 16 amino acids. The V and J ends lost 7 bases and 7 bases, in that order; junction bases with no gene match: 11. CDR3 sequence reads: CASTGQNGQGNSPLHF. The CDR3 bases are TGTGCCAGCACCGGACAAAACGGACAGGGGAATTCACCCCTCCACTTT.

This clonotype was seen at least ten times. The rearrangement uses TRBV29-1 and TRBJ2-1; D possibly corresponds to TRBD2 (6 bases). V lost 6 bases and J 10 bases, leaving 13 bases between the germline ends. This CDR3 region has 11 residues. From germline, CDR1 is SQVTM and CDR2 ANQGSEA. CDR3 region: CSVPEGKEQFF. The DNA of the CDR3 is TGCAGCGTCCCGGAGGGGAAGGAGCAGTTCTTC.

The sample holds many counts of this clonotype. This sequence joins TRBV6-5 and TRBJ2-5; 11 bases are shared with TRBD2. The CDR3 has 15 amino acids. The trim removed 8 bases at V and 5 bases at J, leaving 10 bases unmatched. Germline V CDR1 and CDR2: MNHEY, SVGAGI. CDR3 nucleotides: TGTGCCAGCCGATTAGCGGGGGGGCTGGGTGAGACCCAGTACTTC. Its translation: CASRLAGGLGETQYF.

This clonotype came up many times. The chain links TRBV5-4 to TRBJ2-5, with 10 bases lining up with TRBD1. The CDR3 spans 15 residues. CDR1 and CDR2 (germline): SGHNT, YYREEE (reference sequence). After removal of 7 bases from V and 5 bases from J, the junction contained 11 bases not matched to a gene. The CDR3 nucleotides are TGTGCCAGCCACGCCGGGACAGGGGAGATCGAGACCCAGTACTTC. It encodes CASHAGTGEIETQYF.

This clonotype turned up a few times. This rearrangement joins TRBV7-2 to TRBJ2-5; TRBD2 matches at 7 bases. Losses at the gene ends were 3 bases for V and 1 base for J; bases not matched to a gene: 5. The germline V gene has CDR1 SGHTA and CDR2 FQGNSA. This CDR3 is built from 15 residues. CDR3 in DNA: TGTGCCAGCAGCTTCAGGCGGGGGTCCCAAGAGACCCAGTACTTC. It specifies CASSFRRGSQETQYF.

This clonotype came up many times. The rearrangement joins TRBV24-1 to TRBJ1-3, with 7 nucleotides matching TRBD1. V was clipped by 12 bases and J by 0 bases; unmatched bases: 7. The CDR3 has 14 amino acids. Germline CDR1 and CDR2: KGHDR and SFDVKD. The CDR3 loop reads CASGQINSGNTIYF. The CDR3 DNA reads as TGTGCCTCGGGACAGATAAACTCTGGAAACACCATATATTTT.

The table lists this clonotype with many counts. The chain joins TRBV9 to TRBJ1-5; possible D gene TRBD1, 5 bases. Trimming removed 0 bases from V and 10 bases from J, with 14 bases in between. CDR1 and CDR2 (germline): SGDLS, YYNGEE. This CDR3 contains 14 residues. The CDR3 here is CASSVEGQGEPQHF. The CDR3 DNA follows: TGTGCCAGCAGCGTAGAGGGTCAGGGCGAACCCCAGCATTTT.

The chain employs TRBV4-3 and TRBJ1-2; D possibly corresponds to TRBD1 (5 bases). Per the germline V gene, CDR1 is LGHNA and CDR2 is YSLEER. Trimming stripped 0 bases from V and 7 bases from J, with 12 bases between. CDR3 length equals 14 residues. The CDR3 spells CASSQDQGLSGYTF. The CDR3 nucleotides read TGCGCCAGCAGCCAAGATCAGGGTCTAAGTGGCTACACCTTC.

The CDR3, as DNA: TGCAGCGGGAGGACTAGCGGGGCGGAGACCCAGTACTTC. Translated, it gives CSGRTSGAETQYF. This sequence joins TRBV29-1 and TRBJ2-5, with 12 bases fitting TRBD2. Trimming removed 7 bases from V and 5 bases from J; junction bases left unmatched: 5. CDR1 and CDR2 from the germline V gene are SQVTM and ANQGSEA. The CDR3 spans 13 residues.

The chain combines TRBV4-3 with TRBJ1-1; 9 bases are shared with TRBD1. The CDR3 extends over 14 amino acids. The V gene's germline CDR1 is LGHNA and CDR2 YSLEER. The V and J ends lost 4 bases and 4 bases, in that order; junction bases with no gene match: 4. The CDR3 loop is CASSPQGASTEAFF. The CDR3 DNA is TGCGCCAGCAGCCCACAGGGGGCTAGCACTGAAGCTTTCTTT.

This clonotype was seen ten or more times. The chain uses TRBV6-2 or TRBV6-3 and TRBJ2-7, with D perhaps TRBD2 (7 bases). The CDR3 is 15 amino acids. CDR1 is MNHEY and CDR2 is SVGEGT in the germline V gene. The V gene lost 6 bases and the J gene lost 0 bases, with 15 bases spanning the gap. In DNA form, the CDR3 reads TGTGCCAGCAGCCCCCCCGGGGGGCTCTCCTACGAGCAGTACGTC. Translation gives CASSPPGGLSYEQYV.

The sample holds a few counts of this clonotype. This sequence joins TRBV20-1 and TRBJ2-7; 11 bases match TRBD1. V dropped 0 bases and J dropped 5; count of bases not matched to a gene: 9. There are 16 residues in the CDR3. Germline V gene data show CDR1 as DFQATT and CDR2 as SNEGSKA (reference sequence). CDR3 coding DNA: TGCAGTGCTAGAGATCCCGGACAGGGGGCGGGGGACGAGCAGTACTTC. Translating it yields CSARDPGQGAGDEQYF.

The chain employs TRBV7-8 and TRBJ2-2; D might be TRBD2 (6 bases). Trimming left V 3 bases short and J 3 bases short, with 17 bases between. This CDR3 is 17 amino acids long. CDR1 is SGHVS, CDR2 FQNEAQ, per germline. In nucleotides, the CDR3 is TGTGCCAGCAGCTTGAGAGGAGGGACCTACTACACCGGGGAGCTGTTTTTT. It yields the protein CASSLRGGTYYTGELFF.

The V and J genes are TRBV12-3 or TRBV12-4 and TRBJ2-5; D remains ambiguous. The germline V and J ends were trimmed by 9 bases and 2 bases, with 16 bases remaining between them. This CDR3 has 14 residues. CDR3 region: CARTCRTLQETQYF. CDR3 DNA sequence: TGTGCCAGGACGTGTCGAACCTTGCAAGAGACCCAGTACTTC.

This clonotype has ten or more counts. The chain recombines TRBV6-5 with TRBJ2-2; no definite D call. V was cut by 0 bases and J by 7 bases, with 9 bases left in between. Germline V lookup: CDR1 MNHEY, CDR2 SVGAGI. This CDR3 comprises 14 residues. This CDR3 reads CASSYSGVVGELFF. CDR3 DNA sequence: TGTGCCAGCAGTTACTCTGGGGTGGTCGGGGAGCTGTTTTTT.

This clonotype was seen ten or more times. This chain uses TRBV5-5 with TRBJ1-5; D not certain. Germline V gene data show CDR1 as SGHKS and CDR2 as YYEKEE (reference sequence). The CDR3 runs to 14 residues. V was trimmed by 3 bases and J by 5 bases, leaving 12 bases between them. In DNA form, the CDR3 reads TGTGCCAGCAGCTCCTCCCCGAGCGATCAGCCCCAGCATTTT. Protein: CASSSSPSDQPQHF.